Following are 2 T cell receptor beta chains from one sample sequenced in a study of T-cell reconstitution after alpha-beta-depleted transplantation in children. TCRbeta library construction was performed incorporating unique molecular identifiers. A single record per CDR3 protein comes from TCRdb applying MiXCR to the PCR reads. The table includes roughly 120,000 distinct CDR3 sequences, under 30% detected once. The source material was PBMCs, mostly from graft donor cells, sampled 180 days after TCRalphabeta/CD19-depleted stem cell transplant. These TCRs come from a male patient under 10 years old who had a stem cell transplant for chronic granulomatous disease, so the T cells may come from the graft donor.

The chain uses TRBV7-3 and TRBJ2-3; 8 bases fit TRBD2. Germline assignment: CDR1 SGHTA and CDR2 FQGTGA. Unmatched junction bases numbered 4, after V lost 3 bases and J lost 5 bases. The CDR3 sequence is 14 residues long. The CDR3 DNA follows: TGTGCCAGCAGCTTCACGGGGGGGGTAGATACGCAGTATTTT. It encodes CASSFTGGVDTQYF.

This clonotype was detected ten times or more. This sequence joins TRBV11-2 and TRBJ2-2; TRBD2 matches 7 bases. Germline CDR1 SGHAT, CDR2 FQNNGV. The CDR3 sequence is 17 residues long. The V segment lost 3 bases and the J segment 1 base; nucleotides outside the gene matches: 8. The CDR3 loop is CASSFPTQRENTGELFF. The CDR3 DNA sequence: TGTGCCAGCAGCTTTCCTACCCAGCGGGAGAACACCGGGGAGCTGTTTTTT.